This is a list of T cell receptor beta chains from one sample in a study of cytomegalovirus exposure and HLA in healthy donors. Data came from immunoSEQ multiplex PCR; TCRdb stores just in-frame clones and leaves some out. The sample includes some 150,000 clones, roughly 77% seen only once; the top ten take approximately 3.2%. Sequencing input: PBMCs. The receptors stem from a man aged 35 to 55 in good health and CMV-seronegative. The CDR3 runs from the conserved cysteine through the conserved F or W. The order of the fields is CDR3 protein, CDR3 DNA, D gene, clone size, V gene, J gene. A D gene is named only where the DNA matches it firmly. Some rows mark clone size as missing; the rest say once, few, many or name a class of expanded clone.

CDR3aa: CASSLLTGENEKLFF
CDR3nt: TGCGCCAGCAGCTTGTTAACAGGGGAAAATGAAAAACTGTTTTTT
d_gene: TRBD1
abundance: NA
v_gene: TRBV5-1
j_gene: TRBJ1-4

CDR3aa: CASRGRTNTGELFF
CDR3nt: TGCGCCAGCAGGGGGCGGACGAACACCGGGGAGCTGTTTTTT
d_gene: NA
abundance: NA
v_gene: TRBV5-1
j_gene: TRBJ2-2

CDR3aa: CASSPRVGANVLTF
CDR3nt: TGTGCCAGCAGCCCCCGAGTTGGGGCCAACGTCCTGACTTTC
d_gene: NA
abundance: NA
v_gene: TRBV9
j_gene: TRBJ2-6

CDR3aa: CASSFRDRDSGTQYF
CDR3nt: TGTGCCAGCAGCTTCCGGGACAGGGACTCAGGAACCCAGTACTTC
d_gene: TRBD1
abundance: few
v_gene: TRBV5-6
j_gene: TRBJ2-5

CDR3aa: CASSYSTGEAFF
CDR3nt: TGTGCCAGCAGTTACTCGACAGGGGAAGCTTTCTTT
d_gene: TRBD1
abundance: NA
v_gene: TRBV6-5
j_gene: TRBJ1-1

CDR3aa: CAGGGIPGELFF
CDR3nt: TGTGCCGGGGGAGGGATTCCCGGGGAGCTGTTTTTT
d_gene: TRBD2
abundance: NA
v_gene: TRBV28
j_gene: TRBJ2-2

CDR3aa: CASRGVTGANYGYTF
CDR3nt: TGTGCCAGCAGGGGAGTTACAGGGGCTAACTATGGCTACACCTTC
d_gene: TRBD1
abundance: few
v_gene: TRBV6-5
j_gene: TRBJ1-2

CDR3aa: CASSLEGGSNQPQHF
CDR3nt: TGCGCCAGCAGCTTGGAGGGAGGAAGCAATCAGCCCCAGCATTTT
d_gene: NA
abundance: NA
v_gene: TRBV5-1
j_gene: TRBJ1-5

CDR3aa: CASSWSPHTELGAFF
CDR3nt: TGTGCCAGCAGCTGGTCACCGCATACCGAACTAGGAGCTTTCTTT
d_gene: NA
abundance: NA
v_gene: TRBV6-5
j_gene: TRBJ1-1

CDR3aa: CASSPGQALVGGYTF
CDR3nt: TGTGCCAGCAGCCCAGGACAGGCACTGGTCGGTGGCTACACCTTC
d_gene: TRBD1
abundance: NA
v_gene: TRBV7-2
j_gene: TRBJ1-2

CDR3aa: CATSRARNWNTEAFF
CDR3nt: TGTGCCACCAGCAGAGCGAGGAATTGGAACACTGAAGCTTTCTTT
d_gene: NA
abundance: NA
v_gene: TRBV15
j_gene: TRBJ1-1

CDR3aa: CASSLVGTGDGYTF
CDR3nt: TGCGCCAGCAGCTTGGTGGGGACAGGCGATGGCTACACCTTC
d_gene: TRBD1
abundance: NA
v_gene: TRBV5-1
j_gene: TRBJ1-2

CDR3aa: CASSGYRGPPYEQYF
CDR3nt: TGTGCCAGCAGCGGCTACAGGGGGCCCCCCTACGAGCAGTACTTC
d_gene: TRBD1
abundance: NA
v_gene: TRBV7-2
j_gene: TRBJ2-7

CDR3aa: CASSPPTKVGEQYF
CDR3nt: TGTGCCAGCTCACCACCGACTAAAGTCGGCGAGCAGTACTTC
d_gene: NA
abundance: NA
v_gene: TRBV18
j_gene: TRBJ2-7

CDR3aa: CASSGPGGRGDGYTF
CDR3nt: TGTGCCAGCAGTGGCCCCGGGGGGCGAGGGGATGGCTACACCTTC
d_gene: NA
abundance: NA
v_gene: TRBV6-1
j_gene: TRBJ1-2

CDR3aa: CASTQRQDNQPQHF
CDR3nt: TGTGCCAGCACCCAGAGACAGGACAATCAGCCCCAGCATTTT
d_gene: NA
abundance: NA
v_gene: TRBV9
j_gene: TRBJ1-5

CDR3aa: CASSAHIAGGPVTQYF
CDR3nt: TGTGCCAGCAGTGCACACATAGCGGGGGGGCCGGTTACGCAGTATTTT
d_gene: TRBD2
abundance: NA
v_gene: TRBV6-1
j_gene: TRBJ2-3

CDR3aa: CASSQALQGREKLFF
CDR3nt: TGCGCCAGCAGCCAAGCGCTACAGGGAAGAGAAAAACTGTTTTTT
d_gene: NA
abundance: NA
v_gene: TRBV4-1
j_gene: TRBJ1-4

CDR3aa: CASAGEHYNEQFF
CDR3nt: TGTGCCAGCGCGGGGGAACATTACAATGAGCAGTTCTTC
d_gene: TRBD2
abundance: NA
v_gene: TRBV7-9
j_gene: TRBJ2-1

CDR3aa: CASSSRLAKNIQYF
CDR3nt: TGTGCCAGCAGCTCCCGACTAGCCAAAAACATTCAGTACTTC
d_gene: NA
abundance: NA
v_gene: TRBV27
j_gene: TRBJ2-4

CDR3aa: CASSQDGGSSYNEQFF
CDR3nt: TGTGCCAGCAGCCAAGATGGCGGGTCCTCCTACAATGAGCAGTTCTTC
d_gene: NA
abundance: NA
v_gene: TRBV4-2
j_gene: TRBJ2-1

CDR3aa: CASSFRGLSTDTQYF
CDR3nt: TGCGCCAGCAGCTTCAGAGGTCTCAGCACAGATACGCAGTATTTT
d_gene: NA
abundance: NA
v_gene: TRBV5-1
j_gene: TRBJ2-3

CDR3aa: CASSTGGRSNQPQHF
CDR3nt: TGTGCCAGCAGTACGGGGGGACGTTCTAATCAGCCCCAGCATTTT
d_gene: NA
abundance: NA
v_gene: TRBV28
j_gene: TRBJ1-5

CDR3aa: CASSIDTGYEQYF
CDR3nt: TGTGCCAGTAGTATTGATACAGGGTACGAGCAGTACTTC
d_gene: NA
abundance: few
v_gene: TRBV19
j_gene: TRBJ2-7

CDR3aa: CASASQANTDTQYF
CDR3nt: TGCGCCAGCGCCTCTCAGGCTAACACAGATACGCAGTATTTT
d_gene: NA
abundance: NA
v_gene: TRBV5-1
j_gene: TRBJ2-3

CDR3aa: CASSLKQGGNQPQHF
CDR3nt: TGTGCCAGCAGCTTAAAACAGGGGGGAAATCAGCCCCAGCATTTT
d_gene: TRBD1
abundance: NA
v_gene: TRBV11-2
j_gene: TRBJ1-5

CDR3aa: CASSYDRTNTEAFF
CDR3nt: TGTGCCAGCAGTTATGACAGGACGAACACTGAAGCTTTCTTT
d_gene: NA
abundance: NA
v_gene: TRBV13
j_gene: TRBJ1-1

CDR3aa: CASSESLGREETQYF
CDR3nt: TGCGCCAGCAGTGAGTCTTTAGGGCGGGAAGAGACCCAGTACTTC
d_gene: NA
abundance: NA
v_gene: TRBV10-1
j_gene: TRBJ2-5

CDR3aa: CASSLDQGYNSPLHF
CDR3nt: TGTGCCAGCAGCCTCGACCAGGGCTATAATTCACCCCTCCACTTT
d_gene: NA
abundance: NA
v_gene: TRBV6-5
j_gene: TRBJ1-6

CDR3aa: CASTQTRAGNQPQHF
CDR3nt: TGTGCCAGCACCCAGACCAGGGCAGGGAATCAGCCCCAGCATTTT
d_gene: NA
abundance: NA
v_gene: TRBV28
j_gene: TRBJ1-5

CDR3aa: CASSQSVYSGDEQFF
CDR3nt: TGCGCCAGCAGCCAATCTGTCTACTCAGGGGATGAGCAGTTCTTC
d_gene: NA
abundance: NA
v_gene: TRBV4-1
j_gene: TRBJ2-1

CDR3aa: CAWTANYGYTF
CDR3nt: TGTGCCTGGACCGCTAACTATGGCTACACCTTC
d_gene: NA
abundance: NA
v_gene: TRBV30
j_gene: TRBJ1-2

CDR3aa: CASSVGRRDEQYF
CDR3nt: TGTGCCAGCAGCGTAGGAAGACGGGACGAGCAGTACTTC
d_gene: NA
abundance: NA
v_gene: TRBV9
j_gene: TRBJ2-7

CDR3aa: CASGLASSGGFTDTQYF
CDR3nt: TGTGCTAGTGGTTTGGCGTCTAGCGGGGGATTCACAGATACGCAGTATTTT
d_gene: TRBD2
abundance: once
v_gene: TRBV12-5
j_gene: TRBJ2-3

CDR3aa: CASSPNSLGNTGELFF
CDR3nt: TGTGCCAGCTCACCGAACAGCCTGGGGAACACCGGGGAGCTGTTTTTT
d_gene: NA
abundance: NA
v_gene: TRBV18
j_gene: TRBJ2-2

CDR3aa: CASSSQQNTEAFF
CDR3nt: TGTGCCAGCAGCTCTCAACAGAACACTGAAGCTTTCTTT
d_gene: NA
abundance: NA
v_gene: TRBV7-3
j_gene: TRBJ1-1

CDR3aa: CASSPSGTHNYGYTF
CDR3nt: TGTGCCAGCAGCCCCTCCGGGACACACAACTATGGCTACACCTTC
d_gene: NA
abundance: NA
v_gene: TRBV7-6
j_gene: TRBJ1-2

CDR3aa: CASSLPQGDYGYTF
CDR3nt: TGTGCCAGCAGCTTACCACAGGGAGACTATGGCTACACCTTC
d_gene: NA
abundance: NA
v_gene: TRBV7-2
j_gene: TRBJ1-2

CDR3aa: CASSPTTGDTEAFF
CDR3nt: TGTGCCAGCTCACCAACGACAGGGGACACTGAAGCTTTCTTT
d_gene: TRBD1
abundance: few
v_gene: TRBV18
j_gene: TRBJ1-1

CDR3aa: CASSPRPAEKLFF
CDR3nt: TGTGCCAGCAGCCCGCGGCCCGCCGAAAAACTGTTTTTT
d_gene: NA
abundance: NA
v_gene: TRBV7-2
j_gene: TRBJ1-4

CDR3aa: CASSEVGQGFHEQYF
CDR3nt: TGTGCCAGCAGTGAAGTCGGGCAGGGTTTCCACGAGCAGTACTTC
d_gene: NA
abundance: few
v_gene: TRBV25-1
j_gene: TRBJ2-7

CDR3aa: CASSFETDSRHF
CDR3nt: TGTGCCAGCAGCTTCGAAACGGACTCTAGGCACTTC
d_gene: NA
abundance: NA
v_gene: TRBV7-2
j_gene: TRBJ2-5

CDR3aa: CAISESGVDTIYF
CDR3nt: TGTGCCATCAGTGAGTCCGGGGTGGACACCATATATTTT
d_gene: NA
abundance: NA
v_gene: TRBV10-3
j_gene: TRBJ1-3

CDR3aa: CSVEKGLGTSYEQYF
CDR3nt: TGCAGCGTTGAAAAGGGACTAGGAACCTCCTACGAGCAGTACTTC
d_gene: TRBD2
abundance: few
v_gene: TRBV29-1
j_gene: TRBJ2-7

CDR3aa: CASSESGVSLGYTF
CDR3nt: TGTGCCAGCAGTGAATCCGGGGTTTCGTTAGGCTACACCTTC
d_gene: NA
abundance: once
v_gene: TRBV6-1
j_gene: TRBJ1-2

CDR3aa: CASSLGLRNYGYTF
CDR3nt: TGTGCCAGCAGCCTGGGACTGAGGAACTATGGCTACACCTTC
d_gene: NA
abundance: NA
v_gene: TRBV7-9
j_gene: TRBJ1-2

CDR3aa: CASSTRSQEETQYF
CDR3nt: TGTGCCAGCAGTACTCGATCGCAGGAAGAGACCCAGTACTTC
d_gene: NA
abundance: NA
v_gene: TRBV6-6
j_gene: TRBJ2-5

CDR3aa: CASSQGPLGTGNTEAFF
CDR3nt: TGCGCCAGCAGCCAAGGTCCCCTGGGGACAGGGAACACTGAAGCTTTCTTT
d_gene: TRBD1
abundance: NA
v_gene: TRBV4-3
j_gene: TRBJ1-1

CDR3aa: CASSLLSGQTNQPQHF
CDR3nt: TGTGCCAGCAGCCTACTGTCTGGACAGACGAATCAGCCCCAGCATTTT
d_gene: NA
abundance: NA
v_gene: TRBV4-2
j_gene: TRBJ1-5

CDR3aa: CASGLVPDGTHAFF
CDR3nt: TGTGCTAGTGGTTTGGTCCCTGACGGGACTCATGCTTTCTTT
d_gene: NA
abundance: NA
v_gene: TRBV12-5
j_gene: TRBJ1-1

CDR3aa: CASSFNSNQPQHF
CDR3nt: TGTGCCAGCAGCTTCAATAGCAATCAGCCCCAGCATTTT
d_gene: NA
abundance: NA
v_gene: TRBV7-2
j_gene: TRBJ1-5